The T cell receptor beta chain under discussion was sequenced for a study of T cell changes during pregnancy in multiple sclerosis. Sequencing used immunoSEQ multiplex PCR; TCRdb keeps in-frame clones, though not all of them. The sample includes approximately 53,000 clones, approximately 90% of them seen just once. The sequence was obtained from a female donor with multiple sclerosis, enrolled in a pregnancy study. Sequencing was performed on CD4+ T cells from peripheral blood mononuclear cells, taken before pregnancy.

The DNA of the CDR3 is TGTGCCAGCAGCACCGTGACAGGGGGAGGAGAGACCCAGTACTTC. It encodes CASSTVTGGGETQYF. The chain carries TRBV5-5 and TRBJ2-5; 9 nucleotides align to TRBD1. V lost 4 bases to trimming and J lost 4 bases; unmatched junction nucleotides: 8. Germline CDR1 reads SGHKS; CDR2 reads YYEKEE (reference sequence). The CDR3 consists of 15 residues.